The sequence of this T cell receptor (beta chain) was determined in a study of cytomegalovirus exposure and HLA in healthy donors. The study drew the donors from its roughly 120-subject validation cohort, separate from the roughly 670-subject first cohort. Study-level points and caveats: The study flagged about 150 TCR beta chains as cytomegalovirus-associated.

A note on this clone: What it recognizes is unknown.

The trim removed 5 bases at V and 5 bases at J, leaving 5 bases unmatched. CDR3 length: 13 amino acids. Germline V lookup: CDR1 MNHEY, CDR2 SMNVEV (reference sequence). This table comes from immunoSEQ multiplex PCR, and its TCRdb copy is limited to in-frame clones, with some not included. Of over 60,000 clones listed, around 95% are singletons. The gene calls are TRBV27 and TRBJ2-7; the match to TRBD1 covers 8 bases. The sample comprised PBMCs. The receptor was derived from a man in his late teens or twenties in good health and CMV-seronegative. The CDR3 DNA reads as TGTGCCAGCAGTCCTCAGGGGGCCCACGAGCAGTACTTC. Translating gives CASSPQGAHEQYF.